The source of this TCR beta chain is a study of shared clonotypes between healthy human individuals. The table lists this clone with a count of one. Naivety among CD8 cells was defined by CD45RO negativity and positive CCR7 selection, thereby excluding terminally differentiated effector memory CD45RA+ cells. Data came from immunoSEQ multiplex PCR; TCRdb stores just in-frame clones and leaves some out. Of millions of clones in the sample, approximately 94% are singletons; the top ten hold 1% to 1.3%. The origin of this receptor is a man younger than 35 in good health. Sequenced material: naive CD8+ T cells sorted from blood.

In DNA, the CDR3 is TGCGCCAGCAGTGACGATCTAGCGGGCCCCTACGAGCAGTACTTC. This sequence encodes CASSDDLAGPYEQYF. The gene calls are TRBV10-1 and TRBJ2-7; 8 bases are a match to TRBD2. J gave up 2 bases and V 3 bases, and 6 bases lay outside the gene matches. In germline, CDR1 is WNHNN, CDR2 SYGVQD (reference sequence). This CDR3 has 15 amino acids.